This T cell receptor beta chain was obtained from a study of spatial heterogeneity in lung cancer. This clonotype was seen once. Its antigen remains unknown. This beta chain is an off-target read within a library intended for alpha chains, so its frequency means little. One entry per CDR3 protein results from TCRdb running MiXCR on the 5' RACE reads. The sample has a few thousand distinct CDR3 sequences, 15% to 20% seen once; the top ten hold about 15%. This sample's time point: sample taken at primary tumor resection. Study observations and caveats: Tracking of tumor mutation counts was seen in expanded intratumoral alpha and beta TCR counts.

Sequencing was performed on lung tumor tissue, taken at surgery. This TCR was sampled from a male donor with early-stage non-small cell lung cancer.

The CDR3 DNA reads as TGCGCCAGCAGCCAGCATAGGGGTAATGAGCAGTTCTTC. Translation gives CASSQHRGNEQFF. V is TRBV4-1 and J is TRBJ2-1; a weak D match, TRBD1 (5 bases). The CDR3 is 13 residues long. Germline CDR1 reads MGHRA; CDR2 reads YSYEKL. Trimming pared 3 bases from V and 7 bases from J, leaving 10 bases between.